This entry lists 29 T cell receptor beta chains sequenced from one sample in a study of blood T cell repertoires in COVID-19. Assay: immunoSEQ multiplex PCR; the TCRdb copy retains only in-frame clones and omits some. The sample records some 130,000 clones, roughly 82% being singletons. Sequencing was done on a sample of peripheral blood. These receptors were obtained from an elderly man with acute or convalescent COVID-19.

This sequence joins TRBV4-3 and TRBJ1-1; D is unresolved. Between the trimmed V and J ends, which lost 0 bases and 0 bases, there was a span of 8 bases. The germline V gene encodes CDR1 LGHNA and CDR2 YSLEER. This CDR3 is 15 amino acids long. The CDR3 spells CASSQEPNMNTEAFF. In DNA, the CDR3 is TGCGCCAGCAGCCAAGAGCCGAACATGAACACTGAAGCTTTCTTT.

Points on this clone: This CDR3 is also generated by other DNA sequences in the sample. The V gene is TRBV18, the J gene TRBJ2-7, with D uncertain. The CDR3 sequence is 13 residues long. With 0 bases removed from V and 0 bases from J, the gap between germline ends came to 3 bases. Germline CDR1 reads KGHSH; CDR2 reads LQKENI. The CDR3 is CASSPPSSYEQYF. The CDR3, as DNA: TGTGCCAGCTCACCACCCAGCTCCTACGAGCAGTACTTC.

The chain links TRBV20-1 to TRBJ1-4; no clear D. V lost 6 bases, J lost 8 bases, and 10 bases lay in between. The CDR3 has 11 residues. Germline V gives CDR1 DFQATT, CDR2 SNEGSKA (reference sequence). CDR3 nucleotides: TGCAGTGCCCCAGGAGGAGAAAAACTGTTTTTT. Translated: CSAPGGEKLFF.

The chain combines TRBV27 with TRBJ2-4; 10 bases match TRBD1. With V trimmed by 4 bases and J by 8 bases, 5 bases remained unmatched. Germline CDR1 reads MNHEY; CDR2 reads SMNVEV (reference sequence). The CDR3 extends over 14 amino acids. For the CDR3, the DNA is TGTGCCAGCAGTTGGGACAGGGGTCTAGACATTCAGTACTTC. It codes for CASSWDRGLDIQYF.

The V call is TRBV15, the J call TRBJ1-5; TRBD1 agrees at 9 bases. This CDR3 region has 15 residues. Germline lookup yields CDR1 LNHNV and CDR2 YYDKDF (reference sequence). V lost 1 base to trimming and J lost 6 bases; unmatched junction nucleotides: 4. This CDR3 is CATSRGTGGFQPQHF. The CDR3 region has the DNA TGTGCCACCAGCAGAGGAACAGGGGGCTTTCAGCCCCAGCATTTT.

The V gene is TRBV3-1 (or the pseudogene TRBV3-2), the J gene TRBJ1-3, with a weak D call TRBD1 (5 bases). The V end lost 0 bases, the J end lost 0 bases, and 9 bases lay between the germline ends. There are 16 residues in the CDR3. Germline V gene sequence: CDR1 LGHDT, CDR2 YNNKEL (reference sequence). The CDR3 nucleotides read TGTGCCAGCAGCCAAGATCGGGGGAACTCTGGAAACACCATATATTTT. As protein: CASSQDRGNSGNTIYF.

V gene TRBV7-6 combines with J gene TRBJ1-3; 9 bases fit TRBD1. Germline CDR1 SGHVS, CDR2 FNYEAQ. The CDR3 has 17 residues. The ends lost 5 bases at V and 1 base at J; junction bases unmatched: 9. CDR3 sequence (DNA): TGTGCCAGCAGCCCCCGTGCGGGACAGGGATCTGGAAACACCATATATTTT. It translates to CASSPRAGQGSGNTIYF. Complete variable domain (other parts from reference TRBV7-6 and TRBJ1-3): GAGVSQSPRYKVTKRGQDVALRCDPISGHVSLYWYRQALGQGPEFLTYFNYEAQQDKSGLPNDRFSAERPEGSISTLTIQRTEQRDSAMYRCASSPRAGQGSGNTIYFGEGSWLTVV.

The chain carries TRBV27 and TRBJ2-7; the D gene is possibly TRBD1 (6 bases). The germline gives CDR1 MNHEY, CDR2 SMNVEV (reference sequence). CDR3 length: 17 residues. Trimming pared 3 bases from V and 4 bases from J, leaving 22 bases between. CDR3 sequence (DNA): TGTGCCAGCAGTTTCTACCCCCCCGGGGACATTACGTACGAGCAGTACTTC. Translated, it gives CASSFYPPGDITYEQYF.

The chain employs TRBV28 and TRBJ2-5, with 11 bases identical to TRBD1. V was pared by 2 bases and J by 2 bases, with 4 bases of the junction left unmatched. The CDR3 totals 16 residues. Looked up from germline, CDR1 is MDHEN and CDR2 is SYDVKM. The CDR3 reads CASSLRGQGGQETQYF. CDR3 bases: TGTGCCAGCAGTTTAAGGGGACAGGGGGGACAAGAGACCCAGTACTTC.

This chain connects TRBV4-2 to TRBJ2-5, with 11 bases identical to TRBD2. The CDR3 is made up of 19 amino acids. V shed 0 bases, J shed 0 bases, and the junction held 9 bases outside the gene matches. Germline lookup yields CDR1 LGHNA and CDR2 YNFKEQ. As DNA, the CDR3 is TGTGCCAGCAGCCAAGAGGGGCTAGCGGGGGGCGGGTACCAAGAGACCCAGTACTTC. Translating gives CASSQEGLAGGGYQETQYF.

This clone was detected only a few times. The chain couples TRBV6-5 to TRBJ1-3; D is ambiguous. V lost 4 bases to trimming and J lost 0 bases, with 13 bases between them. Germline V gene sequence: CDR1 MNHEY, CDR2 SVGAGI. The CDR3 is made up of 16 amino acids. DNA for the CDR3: TGTGCCAGCAGTTTCGCCCACGGTAACTCTGGAAACACCATATATTTT. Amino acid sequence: CASSFAHGNSGNTIYF.

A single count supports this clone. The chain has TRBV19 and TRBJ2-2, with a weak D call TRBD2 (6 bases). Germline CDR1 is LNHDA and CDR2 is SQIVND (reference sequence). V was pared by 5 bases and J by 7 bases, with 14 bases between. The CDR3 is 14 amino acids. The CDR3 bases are TGTGCCAGTAGTTTCGGGGAGGCGGACGGGGAGCTGTTTTTT. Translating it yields CASSFGEADGELFF.

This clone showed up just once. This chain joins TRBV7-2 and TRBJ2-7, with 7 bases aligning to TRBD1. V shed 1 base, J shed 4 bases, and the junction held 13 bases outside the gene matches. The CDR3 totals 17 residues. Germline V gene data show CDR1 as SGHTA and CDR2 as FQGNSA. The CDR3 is CASSLEGRGTARYEQYF. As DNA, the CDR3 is TGTGCCAGCAGCTTAGAGGGCAGGGGGACAGCAAGATACGAGCAGTACTTC.

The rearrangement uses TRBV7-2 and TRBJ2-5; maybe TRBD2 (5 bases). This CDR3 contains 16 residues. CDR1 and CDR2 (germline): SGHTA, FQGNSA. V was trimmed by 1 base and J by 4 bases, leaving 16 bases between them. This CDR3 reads CASSLVPPGLAETQYF. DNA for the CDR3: TGTGCCAGCAGCTTAGTACCACCCGGCCTAGCAGAGACCCAGTACTTC.

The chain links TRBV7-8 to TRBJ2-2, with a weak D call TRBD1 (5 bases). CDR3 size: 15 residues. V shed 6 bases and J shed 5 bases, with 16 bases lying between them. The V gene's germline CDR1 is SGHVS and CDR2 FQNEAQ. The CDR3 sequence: CASSSVPGATGELFF. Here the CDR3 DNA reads TGTGCCAGCAGTTCCGTACCTGGGGCAACCGGGGAGCTGTTTTTT. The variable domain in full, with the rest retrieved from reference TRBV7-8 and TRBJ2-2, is GAGVSQSPRYKVAKRGQDVALRCDPISGHVSLFWYQQALGQGPEFLTYFQNEAQLDKSGLPSDRFFAERPEGSVSTLKIQRTQQEDSAVYLCASSSVPGATGELFFGEGSRLTVL.

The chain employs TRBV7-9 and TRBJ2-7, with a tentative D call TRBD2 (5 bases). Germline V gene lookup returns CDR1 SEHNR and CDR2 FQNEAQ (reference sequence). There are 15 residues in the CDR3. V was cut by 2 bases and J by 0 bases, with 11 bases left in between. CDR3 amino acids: CASSLTGTSSYEQYF. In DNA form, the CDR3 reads TGTGCCAGCAGCTTAACGGGAACGTCCTCCTACGAGCAGTACTTC.

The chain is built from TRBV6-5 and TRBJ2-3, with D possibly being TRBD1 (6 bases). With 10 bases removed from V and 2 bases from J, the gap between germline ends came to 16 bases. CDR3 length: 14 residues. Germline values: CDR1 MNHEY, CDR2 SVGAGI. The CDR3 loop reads CATTQGLDTDTQYF. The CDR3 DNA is TGTGCCACTACACAGGGATTGGACACAGATACGCAGTATTTT.

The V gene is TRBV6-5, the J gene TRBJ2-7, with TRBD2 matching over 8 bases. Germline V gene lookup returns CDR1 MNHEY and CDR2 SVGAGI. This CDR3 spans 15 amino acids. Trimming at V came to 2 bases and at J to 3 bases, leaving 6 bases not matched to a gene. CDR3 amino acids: CASSYGGSGDYEQYF. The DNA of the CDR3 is TGTGCCAGCAGTTACGGTGGTAGCGGGGACTACGAGCAGTACTTC.

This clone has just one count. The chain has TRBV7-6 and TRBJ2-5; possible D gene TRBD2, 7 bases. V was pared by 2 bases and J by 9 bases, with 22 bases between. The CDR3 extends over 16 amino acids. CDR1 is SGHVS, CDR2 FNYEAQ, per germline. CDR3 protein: CASSLTHAGAGEAQYF. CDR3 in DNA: TGTGCCAGCAGCTTAACCCATGCGGGGGCGGGGGAGGCCCAGTACTTC.

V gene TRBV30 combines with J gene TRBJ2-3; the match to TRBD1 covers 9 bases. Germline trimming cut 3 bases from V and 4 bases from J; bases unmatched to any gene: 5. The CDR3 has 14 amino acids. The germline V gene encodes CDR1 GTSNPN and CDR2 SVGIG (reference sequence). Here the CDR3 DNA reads TGTGCCTGGAGAGAGACAGGGGGTGCAGATACGCAGTATTTT. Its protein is CAWRETGGADTQYF.

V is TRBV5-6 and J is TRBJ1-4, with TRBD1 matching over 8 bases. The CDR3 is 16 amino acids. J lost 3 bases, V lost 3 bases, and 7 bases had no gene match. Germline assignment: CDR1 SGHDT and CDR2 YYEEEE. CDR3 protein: CASSWWGQASNEKLFF. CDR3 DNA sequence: TGTGCCAGCAGCTGGTGGGGACAGGCATCTAATGAAAAACTGTTTTTT.

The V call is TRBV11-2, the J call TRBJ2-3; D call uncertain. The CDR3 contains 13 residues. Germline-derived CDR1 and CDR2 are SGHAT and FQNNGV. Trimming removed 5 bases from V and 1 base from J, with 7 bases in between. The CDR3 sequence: CASSATGTDTQYF. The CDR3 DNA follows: TGTGCCAGCAGCGCCACAGGCACAGATACGCAGTATTTT. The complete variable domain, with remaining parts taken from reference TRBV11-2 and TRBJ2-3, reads EAGVAQSPRYKIIEKRQSVAFWCNPISGHATLYWYQQILGQGPKLLIQFQNNGVVDDSQLPKDRFSAERLKGVDSTLKIQPAKLEDSAVYLCASSATGTDTQYFGPGTRLTVL.

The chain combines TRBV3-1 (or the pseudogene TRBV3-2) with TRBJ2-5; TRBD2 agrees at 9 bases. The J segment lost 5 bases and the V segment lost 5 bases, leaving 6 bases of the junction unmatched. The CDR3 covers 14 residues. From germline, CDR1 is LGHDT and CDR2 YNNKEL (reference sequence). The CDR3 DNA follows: TGTGCCAGCAGCTCAGGGACTAGCAGGGAGACCCAGTACTTC. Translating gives CASSSGTSRETQYF.

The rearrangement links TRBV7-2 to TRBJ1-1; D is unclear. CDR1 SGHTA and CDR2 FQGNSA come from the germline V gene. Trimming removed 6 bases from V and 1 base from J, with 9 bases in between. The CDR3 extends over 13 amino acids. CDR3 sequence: CASRRTPNTEAFF. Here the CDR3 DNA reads TGTGCCAGCAGACGAACACCGAACACTGAAGCTTTCTTT. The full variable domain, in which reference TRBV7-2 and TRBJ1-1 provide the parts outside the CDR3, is GAGVSQSPSNKVTEKGKDVELRCDPISGHTALYWYRQSLGQGLEFLIYFQGNSAPDKSGLPSDRFSAERTGGSVSTLTIQRTQQEDSAVYLCASRRTPNTEAFFGQGTRLTVV.

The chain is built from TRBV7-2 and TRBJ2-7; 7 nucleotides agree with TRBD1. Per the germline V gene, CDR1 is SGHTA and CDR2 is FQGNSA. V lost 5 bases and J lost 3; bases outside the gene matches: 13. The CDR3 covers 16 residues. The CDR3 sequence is CASSPQSGQRLYEQYF. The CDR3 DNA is TGTGCCAGCAGCCCGCAATCGGGACAGCGACTCTACGAGCAGTACTTC. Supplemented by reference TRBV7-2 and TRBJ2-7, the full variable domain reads GAGVSQSPSNKVTEKGKDVELRCDPISGHTALYWYRQSLGQGLEFLIYFQGNSAPDKSGLPSDRFSAERTGGSVSTLTIQRTQQEDSAVYLCASSPQSGQRLYEQYFGPGTRLTVT.

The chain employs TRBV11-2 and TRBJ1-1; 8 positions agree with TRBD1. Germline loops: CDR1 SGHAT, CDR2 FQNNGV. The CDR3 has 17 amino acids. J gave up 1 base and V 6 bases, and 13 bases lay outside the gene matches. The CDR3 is CASRHIPGTGKNTEAFF. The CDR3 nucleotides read TGTGCCAGCAGGCATATTCCCGGGACAGGAAAGAACACTGAAGCTTTCTTT.

Here the CDR3 DNA reads TGTGCCAGCAGCTTGGCAGGGCTGCCCCAGCATTTT. Amino acids: CASSLAGLPQHF. The rearrangement joins TRBV5-8 to TRBJ1-5; possibly TRBD1 for D (5 bases). The CDR3 extends over 12 amino acids. Germline values: CDR1 SGHTS, CDR2 YDEGEE. V was clipped by 0 bases and J by 9 bases, with 7 bases between them. Full variable domain (rest looked up from reference TRBV5-8 and TRBJ1-5): EAGVTQSPTHLIKTRGQQATLRCSPISGHTSVYWYQQALGLGLQFLLWYDEGEERNRGNFPPRFSGRQFPNYSSELNVNALELEDSALYLCASSLAGLPQHFGDGTRLSIL.

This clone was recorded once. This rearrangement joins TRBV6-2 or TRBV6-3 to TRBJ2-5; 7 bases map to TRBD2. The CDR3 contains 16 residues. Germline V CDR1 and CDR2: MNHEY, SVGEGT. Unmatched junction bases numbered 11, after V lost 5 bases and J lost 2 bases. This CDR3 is CASSPWDAGDQETQYF. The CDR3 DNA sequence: TGTGCCAGCAGTCCGTGGGACGCGGGGGATCAAGAGACCCAGTACTTC.

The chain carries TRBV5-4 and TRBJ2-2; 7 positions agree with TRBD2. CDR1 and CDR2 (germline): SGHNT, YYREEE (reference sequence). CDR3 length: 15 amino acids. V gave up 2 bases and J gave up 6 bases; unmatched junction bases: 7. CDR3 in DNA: TGTGCCAGCAGCTTTGCGGGGGTTGGCGCCGGGGAGCTGTTTTTT. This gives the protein CASSFAGVGAGELFF.